The table lists the clone carrying this TCR beta chain with a few counts. Its antigen remains unidentified. The data stem from a study of CD8 T cells in Susac syndrome. The study's findings and limits: The number of individuals included in the study's TCR sequencing and HLA analysis was acknowledged as relatively small.

High-throughput TCR beta sequencing covered peripheral CD8+ and CD4+ T cells. Bulk CD8+ and CD4+ cells came from magnetic negative isolation; CD8+ TEMRA by FACS. Random hexamers served to reverse transcribe roughly 0.5 to 1 ug RNA. Coverage of TCR beta CDR3 amplification by immunoSEQ multiplex PCR extended to 54 Vbeta and 13 Jbeta. One entry per CDR3 protein results from TCRdb running MiXCR on the immunoSEQ multiplex PCR reads. In the table there are 110,000 to 150,000 distinct CDR3 sequences, 94% of which are singletons. The clonotype was recovered from a human donor in good health. Sequencing used CD8+ T cells from PBMCs.

The CDR3 here is CASSLGLSSYEQYF. The CDR3 DNA is TGTGCCAGCAGCTTAGGTTTAAGCTCCTACGAGCAGTACTTC. This sequence joins TRBV13 and TRBJ2-7; D remains unclear. Germline V CDR1 and CDR2: PRHDT, FYEKMQ (reference sequence). The CDR3 spans 14 residues. Trimming shortened V by 0 bases and J by 0 bases, and 6 bases separated the two germline ends. Full variable domain (outside the CDR3, taken from reference TRBV13 and TRBJ2-7): AAGVIQSPRHLIKEKRETATLKCYPIPRHDTVYWYQQGPGQDPQFLISFYEKMQSDKGSIPDRFSAQQFSDYHSELNMSSLELGDSALYFCASSLGLSSYEQYFGPGTRLTVT.